This paragraph reports one T cell receptor beta chain. As yet, its antigen is unknown. These data come from a study of relationships among human T cell subsets. The CDR3 sequence is 14 residues long. CDR1 is MDHEN, CDR2 SYDVKM, per germline. Trimming pared 5 bases from V and 1 base from J, leaving 12 bases between. From pooled CD4+ and CD8+ T cells, anti-CD45RA microbeads isolated naive plus transitional cells. TCR alpha and beta CDR3s were amplified from mRNA by semiquantitative ARM-PCR. Tagged nested gene-specific primers were used first, then communal superprimers amplified exponentially. Before the second round, exonuclease removed the nested primers. TCRdb ran MiXCR on the multiplex PCR reads and lists one entry per CDR3 protein. Found here are 7,000 to 8,500 distinct CDR3 sequences, 55% to 75% of them singletons; the top ten hold approximately 55%. Study observations and caveats: Many CDR3s were shared across Th1, Th2 and regulatory subsets. Regulatory and Th2 subsets had few clones over 100 reads, unlike CD8+ cytotoxic cells.

Sequencing was done on a sample of naive and transitional (CD45RA+) T cells sorted from blood. The genes are TRBV28 and TRBJ2-7; the D gene is possibly TRBD2 (5 bases). This TCR derives from a man aged 35 to 55 in good health. CDR3 nucleotide sequence: TGTGCCAGCAGTCCCGGGAAGACTTCCTACGAGCAGTACTTC. This sequence encodes CASSPGKTSYEQYF.